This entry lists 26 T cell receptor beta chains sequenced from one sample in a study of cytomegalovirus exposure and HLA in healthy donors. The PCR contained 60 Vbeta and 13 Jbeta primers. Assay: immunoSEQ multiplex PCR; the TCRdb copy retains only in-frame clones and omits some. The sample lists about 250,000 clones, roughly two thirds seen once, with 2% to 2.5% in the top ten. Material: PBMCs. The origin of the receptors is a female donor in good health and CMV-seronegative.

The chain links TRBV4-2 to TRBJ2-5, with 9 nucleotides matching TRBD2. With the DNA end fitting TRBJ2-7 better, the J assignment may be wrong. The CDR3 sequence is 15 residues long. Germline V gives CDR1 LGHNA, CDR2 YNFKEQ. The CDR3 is CASKIHLAGSYEQYF. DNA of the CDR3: TGTGCCAGCAAGATACATCTAGCGGGGTCCTACGAGCAGTACTTC.

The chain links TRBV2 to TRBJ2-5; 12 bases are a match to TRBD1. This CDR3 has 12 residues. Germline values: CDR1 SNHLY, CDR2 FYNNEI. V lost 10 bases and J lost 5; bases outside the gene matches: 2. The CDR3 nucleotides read TGTGCCACGGGACAGGGGGCCGAGACCCAGTACTTC. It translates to CATGQGAETQYF.

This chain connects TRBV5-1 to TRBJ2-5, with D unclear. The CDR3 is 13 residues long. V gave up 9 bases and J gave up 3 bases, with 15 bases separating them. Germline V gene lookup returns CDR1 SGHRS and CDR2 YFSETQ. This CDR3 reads CATSRSREETQYF. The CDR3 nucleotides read TGCGCCACTTCTAGGTCGAGAGAAGAGACCCAGTACTTC. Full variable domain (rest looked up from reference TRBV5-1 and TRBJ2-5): KAGVTQTPRYLIKTRGQQVTLSCSPISGHRSVSWYQQTPGQGLQFLFEYFSETQRNKGNFPGRFSGRQFSNSRSEMNVSTLELGDSALYLCATSRSREETQYFGPGTRLLVL.

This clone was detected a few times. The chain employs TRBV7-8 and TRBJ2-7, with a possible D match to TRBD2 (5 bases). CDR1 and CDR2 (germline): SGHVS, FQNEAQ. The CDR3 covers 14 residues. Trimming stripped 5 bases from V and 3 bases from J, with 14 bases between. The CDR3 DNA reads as TGTGCCAGCAGCGACTACCACCTCGTCTACGAGCAGTACTTC. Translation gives CASSDYHLVYEQYF.

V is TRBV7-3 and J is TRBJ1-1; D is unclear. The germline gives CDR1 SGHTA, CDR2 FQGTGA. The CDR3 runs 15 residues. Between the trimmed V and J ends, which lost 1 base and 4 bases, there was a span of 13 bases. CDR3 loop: CASSLIPGRVTEAFF. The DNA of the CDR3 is TGTGCCAGCAGCTTAATCCCGGGGAGGGTCACTGAAGCTTTCTTT.

The CDR3 DNA reads TGCAGCGCCGGGACAGGGAACTCCTACGAGCAGTACTTC. It is translated as CSAGTGNSYEQYF. The chain employs TRBV29-1 and TRBJ2-7; 9 bases map to TRBD1. Trimming cost V 7 bases and J 0 bases; bases outside gene matches: 4. The CDR3 extends over 13 amino acids. Germline V gene lookup returns CDR1 SQVTM and CDR2 ANQGSEA.

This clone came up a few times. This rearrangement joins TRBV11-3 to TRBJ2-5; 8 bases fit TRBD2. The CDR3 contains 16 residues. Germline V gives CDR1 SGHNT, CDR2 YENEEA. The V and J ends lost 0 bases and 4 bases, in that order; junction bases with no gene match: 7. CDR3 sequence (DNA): TGTGCCAGCAGCTTAGAGGGGCGGGAGGCGGGAGAGACCCAGTACTTC. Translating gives CASSLEGREAGETQYF.

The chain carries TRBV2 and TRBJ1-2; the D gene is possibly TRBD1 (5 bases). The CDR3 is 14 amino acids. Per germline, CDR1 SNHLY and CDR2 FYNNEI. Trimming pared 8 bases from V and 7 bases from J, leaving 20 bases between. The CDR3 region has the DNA TGTGCCAGCGTTAGAATAATACTAAGGGGTGGCTACACCTTC. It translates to CASVRIILRGGYTF.

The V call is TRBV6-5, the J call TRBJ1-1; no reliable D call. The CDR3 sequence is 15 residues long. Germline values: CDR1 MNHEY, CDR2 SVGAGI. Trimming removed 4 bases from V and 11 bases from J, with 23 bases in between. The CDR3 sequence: CASSSLAAQLGQAFF. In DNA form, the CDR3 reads TGTGCCAGCAGTTCCTTGGCGGCCCAATTAGGTCAGGCTTTCTTT.

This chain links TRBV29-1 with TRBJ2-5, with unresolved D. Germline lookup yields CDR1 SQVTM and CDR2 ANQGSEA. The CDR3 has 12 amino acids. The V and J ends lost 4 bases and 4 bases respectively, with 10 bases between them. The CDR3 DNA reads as TGCAGCGTTGTCCGGAGTGGAGAGACCCAGTACTTC. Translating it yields CSVVRSGETQYF.

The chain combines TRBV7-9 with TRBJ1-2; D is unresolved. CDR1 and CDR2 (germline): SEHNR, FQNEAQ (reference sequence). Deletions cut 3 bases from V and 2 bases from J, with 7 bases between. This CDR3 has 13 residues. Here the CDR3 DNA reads TGTGCCAGCAGCTTTGACGGGAACTATGGCTACACCTTC. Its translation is CASSFDGNYGYTF.

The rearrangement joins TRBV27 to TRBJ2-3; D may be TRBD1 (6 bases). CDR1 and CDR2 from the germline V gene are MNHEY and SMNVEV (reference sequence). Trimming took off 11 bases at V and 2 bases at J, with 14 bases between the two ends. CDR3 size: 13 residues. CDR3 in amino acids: CASGTIPTDTQYF. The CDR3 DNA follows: TGTGCCTCCGGGACAATCCCCACAGATACGCAGTATTTT.

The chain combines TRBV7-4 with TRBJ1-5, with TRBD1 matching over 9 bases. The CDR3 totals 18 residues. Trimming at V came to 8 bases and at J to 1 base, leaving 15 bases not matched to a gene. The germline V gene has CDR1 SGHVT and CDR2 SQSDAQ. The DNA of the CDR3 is TGTGCCAGCGGACCGGGACAGGGAAGAATTCCGAGCAATCAGCCCCAGCATTTT. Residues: CASGPGQGRIPSNQPQHF.

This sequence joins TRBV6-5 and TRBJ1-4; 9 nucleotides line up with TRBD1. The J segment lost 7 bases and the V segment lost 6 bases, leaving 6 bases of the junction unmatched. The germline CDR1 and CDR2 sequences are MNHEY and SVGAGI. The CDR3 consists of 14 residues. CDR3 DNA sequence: TGTGCCAGCAGCCAGGGGGACAGGGCTGAAAAACTGTTTTTT. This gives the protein CASSQGDRAEKLFF.

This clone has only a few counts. The CDR3 protein is CASSSFVAGGAYNEQFF. CDR3 nucleotides: TGTGCCAGCAGCTCATTTGTAGCGGGAGGCGCCTACAATGAGCAGTTCTTC. The rearrangement joins TRBV7-2 to TRBJ2-1; TRBD2 matches at 10 bases. The CDR3 has 17 residues. Germline V gene lookup returns CDR1 SGHTA and CDR2 FQGNSA. Trimming took 4 bases from V and 2 from J; bases not matched to a gene: 8.

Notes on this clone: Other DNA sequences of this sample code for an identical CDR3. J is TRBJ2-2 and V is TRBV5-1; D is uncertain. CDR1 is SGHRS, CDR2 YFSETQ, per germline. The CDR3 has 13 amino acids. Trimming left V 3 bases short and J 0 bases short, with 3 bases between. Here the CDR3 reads CASSSSNTGELFF. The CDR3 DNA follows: TGCGCCAGCAGCTCTTCGAACACCGGGGAGCTGTTTTTT.

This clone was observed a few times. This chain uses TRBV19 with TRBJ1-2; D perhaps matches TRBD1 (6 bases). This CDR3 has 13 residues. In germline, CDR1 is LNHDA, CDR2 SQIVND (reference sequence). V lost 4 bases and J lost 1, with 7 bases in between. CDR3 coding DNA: TGTGCCAGTAGTACGGACAGTAACTATGGCTACACCTTC. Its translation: CASSTDSNYGYTF.

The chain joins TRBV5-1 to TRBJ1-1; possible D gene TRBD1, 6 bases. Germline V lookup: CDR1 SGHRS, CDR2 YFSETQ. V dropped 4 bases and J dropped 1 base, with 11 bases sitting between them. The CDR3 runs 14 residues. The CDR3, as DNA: TGCGCCAGCAGCCCAGGGGCCGGGAACACTGAAGCTTTCTTT. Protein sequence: CASSPGAGNTEAFF.

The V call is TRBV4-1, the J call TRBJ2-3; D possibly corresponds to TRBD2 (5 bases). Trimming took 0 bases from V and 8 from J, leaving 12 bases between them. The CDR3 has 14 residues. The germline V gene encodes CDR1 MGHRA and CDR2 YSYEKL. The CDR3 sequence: CASSQDPGNPTQYF. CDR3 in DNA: TGCGCCAGCAGCCAAGACCCGGGGAACCCTACGCAGTATTTT.

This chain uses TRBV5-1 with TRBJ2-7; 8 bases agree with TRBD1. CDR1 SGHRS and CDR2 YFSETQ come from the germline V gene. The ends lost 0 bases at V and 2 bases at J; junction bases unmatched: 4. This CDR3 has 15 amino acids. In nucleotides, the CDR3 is TGCGCCAGCAGCTTGGAACAGGGGGGAGCCTACGAGCAGTACTTC. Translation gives CASSLEQGGAYEQYF. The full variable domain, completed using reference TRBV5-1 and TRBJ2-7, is KAGVTQTPRYLIKTRGQQVTLSCSPISGHRSVSWYQQTPGQGLQFLFEYFSETQRNKGNFPGRFSGRQFSNSRSEMNVSTLELGDSALYLCASSLEQGGAYEQYFGPGTRLTVT.

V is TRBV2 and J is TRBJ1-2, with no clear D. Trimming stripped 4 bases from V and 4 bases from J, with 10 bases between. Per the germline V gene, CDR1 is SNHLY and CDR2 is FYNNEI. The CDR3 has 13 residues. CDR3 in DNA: TGTGCCAGCAGTGTAACAGAATCCTATGGCTACACCTTC. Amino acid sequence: CASSVTESYGYTF.

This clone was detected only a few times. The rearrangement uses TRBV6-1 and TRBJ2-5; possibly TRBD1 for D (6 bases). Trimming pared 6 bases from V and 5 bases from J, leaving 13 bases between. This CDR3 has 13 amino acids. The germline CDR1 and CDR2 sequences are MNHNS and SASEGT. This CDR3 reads CASRAGQLETQYF. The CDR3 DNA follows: TGTGCCAGCAGAGCCGGACAGCTGGAGACCCAGTACTTC.

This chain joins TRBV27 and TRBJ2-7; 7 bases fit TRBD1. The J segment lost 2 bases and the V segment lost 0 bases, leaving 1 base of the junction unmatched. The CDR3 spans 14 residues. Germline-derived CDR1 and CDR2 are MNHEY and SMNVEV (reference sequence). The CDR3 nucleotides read TGTGCCAGCAGTTTATCGACAGGGCCCTACGAGCAGTACTTC. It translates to CASSLSTGPYEQYF.

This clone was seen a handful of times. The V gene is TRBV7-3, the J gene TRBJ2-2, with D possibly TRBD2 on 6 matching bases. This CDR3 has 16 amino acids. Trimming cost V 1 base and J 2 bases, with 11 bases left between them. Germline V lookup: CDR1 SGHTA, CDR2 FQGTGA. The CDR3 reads CASSLNYGRNTGELFF. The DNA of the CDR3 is TGTGCCAGCAGCTTAAACTACGGGAGAAACACCGGGGAGCTGTTTTTT.

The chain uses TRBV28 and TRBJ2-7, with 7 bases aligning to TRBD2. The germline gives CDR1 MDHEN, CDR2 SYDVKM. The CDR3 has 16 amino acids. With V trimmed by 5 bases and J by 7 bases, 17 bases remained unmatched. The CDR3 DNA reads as TGTGCCAGCAGTGGCCCGACTAGCCCTCGGGGCTTTGAGCAGTACTTC. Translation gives CASSGPTSPRGFEQYF.

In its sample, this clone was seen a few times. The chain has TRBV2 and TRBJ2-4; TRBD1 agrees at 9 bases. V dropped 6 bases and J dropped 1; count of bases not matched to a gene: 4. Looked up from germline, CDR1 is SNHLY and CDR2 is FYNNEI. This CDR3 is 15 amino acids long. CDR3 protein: CASRIDRGAKNIQYF. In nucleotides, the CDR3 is TGTGCCAGCAGAATTGACAGGGGGGCCAAAAACATTCAGTACTTC.